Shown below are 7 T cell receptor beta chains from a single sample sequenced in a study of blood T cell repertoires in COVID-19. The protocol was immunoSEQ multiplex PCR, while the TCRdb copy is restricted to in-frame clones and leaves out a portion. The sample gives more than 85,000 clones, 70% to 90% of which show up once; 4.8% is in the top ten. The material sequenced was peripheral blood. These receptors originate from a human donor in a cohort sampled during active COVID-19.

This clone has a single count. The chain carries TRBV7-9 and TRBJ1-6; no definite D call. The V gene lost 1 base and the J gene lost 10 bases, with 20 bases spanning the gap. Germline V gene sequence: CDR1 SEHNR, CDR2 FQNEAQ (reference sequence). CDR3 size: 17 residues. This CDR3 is CASSLGAGSLGLSPLHF. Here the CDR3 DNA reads TGTGCCAGCAGCTTAGGAGCTGGGAGCCTGGGTTTGTCACCCCTCCACTTT. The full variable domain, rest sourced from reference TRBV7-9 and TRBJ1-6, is DTGVSQNPRHKITKRGQNVTFRCDPISEHNRLYWYRQTLGQGPEFLTYFQNEAQLEKSRLLSDRFSAERPKGSFSTLEIQRTEQGDSAMYLCASSLGAGSLGLSPLHFGNGTRLTVT.

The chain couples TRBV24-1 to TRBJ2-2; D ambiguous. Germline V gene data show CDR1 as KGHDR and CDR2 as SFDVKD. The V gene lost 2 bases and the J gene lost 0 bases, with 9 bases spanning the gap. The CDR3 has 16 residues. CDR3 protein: CATSDSFSANTGELFF. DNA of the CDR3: TGTGCCACCAGTGATTCTTTCAGCGCGAACACCGGGGAGCTGTTTTTT.

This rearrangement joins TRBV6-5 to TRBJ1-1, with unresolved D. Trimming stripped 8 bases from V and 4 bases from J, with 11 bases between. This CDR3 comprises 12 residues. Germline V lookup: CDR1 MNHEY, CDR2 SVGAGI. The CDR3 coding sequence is TGTGCCAGCGTGGAGGGAAGCACTGAAGCTTTCTTT. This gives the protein CASVEGSTEAFF.

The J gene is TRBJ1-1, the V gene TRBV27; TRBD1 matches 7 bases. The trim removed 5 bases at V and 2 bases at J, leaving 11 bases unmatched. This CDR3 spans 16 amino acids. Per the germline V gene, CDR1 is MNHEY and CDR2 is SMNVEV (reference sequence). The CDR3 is CASSKLRDRQNTEAFF. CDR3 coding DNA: TGTGCCAGCAGTAAACTGAGGGACAGACAAAACACTGAAGCTTTCTTT.

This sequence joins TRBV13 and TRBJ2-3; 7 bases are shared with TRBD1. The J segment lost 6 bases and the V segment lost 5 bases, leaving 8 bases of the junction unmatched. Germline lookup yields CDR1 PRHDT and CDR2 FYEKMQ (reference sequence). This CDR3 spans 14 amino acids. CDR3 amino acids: CASSTTGAGDTQYF. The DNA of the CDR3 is TGTGCCAGCAGCACTACAGGGGCCGGGGATACGCAGTATTTT.

The CDR3 sequence: CASSSGTAYGYTF. The CDR3 DNA reads TGTGCCAGCAGCTCCGGGACAGCCTATGGCTACACCTTC. The V and J genes are TRBV13 and TRBJ1-2; 7 bases align to TRBD1. The CDR3 is 13 amino acids. Germline CDR1 and CDR2: PRHDT and FYEKMQ (reference sequence). The V gene end was trimmed by 4 bases and the J gene end by 4 bases; junction bases not matched to a gene: 3.

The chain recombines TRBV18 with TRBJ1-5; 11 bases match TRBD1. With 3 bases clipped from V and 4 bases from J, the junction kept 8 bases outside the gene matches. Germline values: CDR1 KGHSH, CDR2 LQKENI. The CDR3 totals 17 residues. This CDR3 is CASSPPGQGGKNQPQHF. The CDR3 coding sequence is TGTGCCAGCTCACCGCCGGGACAGGGGGGTAAGAATCAGCCCCAGCATTTT.